A selection of T cell receptor beta chains follows, all from one sample in a study of siplizumab effects on memory and regulatory T cells. Sequencing was performed with immunoSEQ multiplex PCR; in TCRdb, only in-frame clones are kept and a portion is missing. Of about 100,000 clones in the sample, approximately 94% were seen once. The sequencing input was non-Treg CD4+ T cells sorted from blood. The receptors were sampled from a human donor in good health. Each CDR3 is given with its conserved first and last residue. A D gene is named only where the DNA matches it firmly. Only some rows state a clone size, as once, few, many or a class for expanded clones.

abundance: -; j_gene: TRBJ2-6; v_gene: TRBV19; d_gene: TRBD1; CDR3aa: CASSIVGTGPGANVLTF; CDR3nt: TGTGCCAGTAGTATAGTGGGGACAGGGCCTGGGGCCAACGTCCTGACTTTC
abundance: -; j_gene: TRBJ2-7; v_gene: TRBV6-1; d_gene: -; CDR3aa: CASSPLGGSYEQYF; CDR3nt: TGTGCCAGCAGTCCTCTGGGGGGAAGTTACGAGCAGTACTTC
abundance: -; j_gene: TRBJ2-5; v_gene: TRBV6-1; d_gene: -; CDR3aa: CASSDGVRETQYF; CDR3nt: TGTGCCAGCAGTGACGGGGTTCGGGAGACCCAGTACTTC
abundance: few; j_gene: TRBJ1-1; v_gene: TRBV6-5; d_gene: -; CDR3aa: CASSYSLINTEAFF; CDR3nt: TGTGCCAGCAGTTACTCCTTGATAAACACTGAAGCTTTCTTT
abundance: -; j_gene: TRBJ1-2; v_gene: TRBV18; d_gene: TRBD1; CDR3aa: CASSPGSRGRGIDYGYTF; CDR3nt: TGTGCCAGCTCACCAGGATCAAGGGGGCGAGGGATTGACTATGGCTACACCTTC
abundance: -; j_gene: TRBJ1-4; v_gene: TRBV28; d_gene: -; CDR3aa: CASRSRGNEKLFF; CDR3nt: TGTGCCAGCAGATCCAGGGGTAATGAAAAACTGTTTTTT
abundance: -; j_gene: TRBJ2-2; v_gene: TRBV29-1; d_gene: TRBD2; CDR3aa: CSVGSLAGGTGELFF; CDR3nt: TGCAGCGTTGGGTCACTAGCGGGAGGTACCGGGGAGCTGTTTTTT
abundance: -; j_gene: TRBJ2-5; v_gene: TRBV20-1; d_gene: -; CDR3aa: CSASPEETQYF; CDR3nt: TGCAGTGCTAGCCCTGAGGAGACCCAGTACTTC
abundance: -; j_gene: TRBJ1-1; v_gene: TRBV9; d_gene: -; CDR3aa: CASSVDSQGSEAFF; CDR3nt: TGTGCCAGCAGCGTTGACAGCCAGGGTAGTGAAGCTTTCTTT
abundance: -; j_gene: TRBJ2-3; v_gene: TRBV27; d_gene: -; CDR3aa: CASSPPKAPGDTQYF; CDR3nt: TGTGCCAGCAGCCCCCCCAAGGCACCCGGGGATACGCAGTATTTT
abundance: -; j_gene: TRBJ2-7; v_gene: TRBV6-8; d_gene: -; CDR3aa: CASRGSDYEQYF; CDR3nt: TGTGCCAGCAGGGGCAGCGACTACGAGCAGTACTTC
abundance: -; j_gene: TRBJ2-3; v_gene: TRBV18; d_gene: -; CDR3aa: CASSPNLGASTDTQYF; CDR3nt: TGTGCCAGCTCACCCAATCTTGGGGCTAGCACAGATACGCAGTATTTT
abundance: -; j_gene: TRBJ1-5; v_gene: TRBV6-1; d_gene: -; CDR3aa: CASTMVQGANQPQHF; CDR3nt: TGTGCCAGCACAATGGTCCAAGGGGCCAATCAGCCCCAGCATTTT
abundance: -; j_gene: TRBJ2-7; v_gene: TRBV29-1; d_gene: -; CDR3aa: CSVGGVGGPSWEQYF; CDR3nt: TGCAGCGTTGGAGGCGTTGGGGGACCCTCCTGGGAGCAGTACTTC
abundance: -; j_gene: TRBJ2-5; v_gene: TRBV7-9; d_gene: -; CDR3aa: CASSLKGTETQYF; CDR3nt: TGTGCCAGCAGCCTGAAGGGTACTGAGACCCAGTACTTC
abundance: -; j_gene: TRBJ2-2; v_gene: TRBV5-4; d_gene: TRBD2; CDR3aa: CASSTGTPLAGTTGELFF; CDR3nt: TGTGCCAGCAGCACTGGAACCCCACTAGCGGGAACCACCGGGGAGCTGTTTTTT
abundance: -; j_gene: TRBJ1-3; v_gene: TRBV7-3; d_gene: -; CDR3aa: CASSQDPGGSGNTIYF; CDR3nt: TGTGCCAGCAGCCAGGACCCAGGTGGCTCTGGAAACACCATATATTTT
abundance: -; j_gene: TRBJ1-2; v_gene: TRBV28; d_gene: -; CDR3aa: CASIAGQGGGYTF; CDR3nt: TGTGCCAGTATAGCTGGGCAGGGTGGAGGCTACACCTTC
abundance: -; j_gene: TRBJ1-2; v_gene: TRBV10-3; d_gene: -; CDR3aa: CAISESGYSINYGYTF; CDR3nt: TGTGCCATCAGTGAGTCCGGTTACAGCATTAACTATGGCTACACCTTC
abundance: -; j_gene: TRBJ1-2; v_gene: TRBV28; d_gene: TRBD1; CDR3aa: CASSFPTGANYGYTF; CDR3nt: TGTGCCAGCAGTTTCCCCACAGGGGCTAACTATGGCTACACCTTC
abundance: -; j_gene: TRBJ1-2; v_gene: TRBV5-5; d_gene: -; CDR3aa: CASSLDMGAERGYTF; CDR3nt: TGTGCCAGCAGCTTGGACATGGGGGCGGAACGTGGCTACACCTTC
abundance: -; j_gene: TRBJ2-3; v_gene: TRBV4-1; d_gene: -; CDR3aa: CASSLRGGRGMSVGTQYF; CDR3nt: TGCGCCAGCAGCCTACGGGGAGGCCGGGGCATGTCGGTTGGCACGCAGTATTTT
abundance: -; j_gene: TRBJ2-4; v_gene: TRBV5-1; d_gene: -; CDR3aa: CASSPSLENIQYF; CDR3nt: TGCGCCAGCAGCCCCTCCCTAGAGAACATTCAGTACTTC
abundance: -; j_gene: TRBJ1-4; v_gene: TRBV18; d_gene: -; CDR3aa: CASSPLARGRHNEKLFF; CDR3nt: TGTGCCAGCTCACCACTGGCCCGGGGGCGACATAATGAAAAACTGTTTTTT
abundance: -; j_gene: TRBJ2-3; v_gene: TRBV5-8; d_gene: -; CDR3aa: CASSLVDTQYF; CDR3nt: TGTGCCAGCAGCTTGGTAGATACGCAGTATTTT
abundance: -; j_gene: TRBJ2-5; v_gene: TRBV28; d_gene: TRBD2; CDR3aa: CASSSLAVQETQYF; CDR3nt: TGTGCCAGCAGCTCTCTAGCGGTCCAAGAGACCCAGTACTTC
abundance: -; j_gene: TRBJ2-1; v_gene: TRBV15; d_gene: -; CDR3aa: CATSRGGSSGYEQFF; CDR3nt: TGTGCCACCAGCAGGGGGGGATCCTCGGGCTATGAGCAGTTCTTC
abundance: once; j_gene: TRBJ2-2; v_gene: TRBV25-1; d_gene: TRBD1; CDR3aa: CASSERTGVRTGELFF; CDR3nt: TGTGCCAGCAGTGAAAGGACAGGGGTTCGTACCGGGGAGCTGTTTTTT
abundance: -; j_gene: TRBJ2-5; v_gene: TRBV18; d_gene: -; CDR3aa: CASSQKSVGGQETQYF; CDR3nt: TGTGCCAGCTCCCAAAAGAGCGTCGGGGGACAAGAGACCCAGTACTTC